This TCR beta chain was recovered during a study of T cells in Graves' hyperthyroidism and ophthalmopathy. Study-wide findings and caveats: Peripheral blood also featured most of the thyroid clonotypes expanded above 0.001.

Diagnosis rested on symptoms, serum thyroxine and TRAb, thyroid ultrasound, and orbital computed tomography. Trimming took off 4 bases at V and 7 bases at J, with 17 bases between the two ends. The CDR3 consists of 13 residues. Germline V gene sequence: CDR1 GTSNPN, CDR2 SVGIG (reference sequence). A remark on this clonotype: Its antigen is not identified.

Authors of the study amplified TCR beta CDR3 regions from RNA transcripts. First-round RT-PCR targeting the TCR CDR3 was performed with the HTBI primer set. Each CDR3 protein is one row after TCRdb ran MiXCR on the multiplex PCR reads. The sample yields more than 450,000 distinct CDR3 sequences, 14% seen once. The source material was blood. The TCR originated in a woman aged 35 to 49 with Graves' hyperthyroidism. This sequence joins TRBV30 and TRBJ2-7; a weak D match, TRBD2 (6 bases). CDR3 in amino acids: CAWTAGRVGEQYF. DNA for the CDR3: TGTGCCTGGACAGCGGGCCGGGTTGGGGAGCAGTACTTC.